Listed here are 12 T cell receptor beta chains from one sample, sequenced in a study of regulatory T cells in long-lasting Graves disease. Time point of the sample: newly diagnosed GD, antithyroid drugs for less than 3 months. PBMCs were the source of the RNA used for TCR sequencing. CDR3 regions were amplified by Arm-PCR using iRepertoire HTBI primers to build TCR beta libraries. TCRdb re-analysed the multiplex PCR reads in MiXCR, keeping a single row per CDR3 protein. The repertoire holds some 460,000 distinct CDR3 sequences, with 16% as singletons. These data were likewise used in another study, on T cells in Graves' hyperthyroidism and ophthalmopathy.

The sample consisted of peripheral blood mononuclear cells (PBMCs), taken at new diagnosis, from a patient treated with antithyroid drugs. These TCRs come from a man aged 35 to 55 with Graves disease.

The chain combines TRBV15 with TRBJ1-6; no reliable D call. The germline CDR1 and CDR2 sequences are LNHNV and YYDKDF (reference sequence). The CDR3 has 14 residues. V was trimmed by 9 bases and J by 7 bases, leaving 16 bases between them. CDR3 residues: CATSGPEWNSPLHF. The CDR3 nucleotides are TGTGCCACTTCTGGTCCCGAATGGAATTCACCCCTCCACTTT.

This clonotype was seen more than once but under ten times. The rearrangement links TRBV19 to TRBJ2-5; D ambiguous. Germline CDR1 reads LNHDA; CDR2 reads SQIVND (reference sequence). The CDR3 has 14 residues. Trimming shortened V by 11 bases and J by 1 base, and 17 bases separated the two germline ends. The CDR3: CAPTRRRIQETQYF. For the CDR3, the DNA is TGTGCCCCGACGAGGCGGCGAATCCAAGAGACCCAGTACTTC.

The chain is built from TRBV27 and TRBJ2-2; no firm D call. The CDR3 loop spans 15 amino acids. Germline loops: CDR1 MNHEY, CDR2 SMNVEV (reference sequence). Trimming shortened V by 0 bases and J by 2 bases, and 7 bases separated the two germline ends. The CDR3 spells CASSLSLGNTGELFF. Written as DNA, the CDR3 is TGTGCCAGCAGTTTATCGTTGGGAAACACCGGGGAGCTGTTTTTT.

There are many counts of this clonotype. This sequence joins TRBV18 and TRBJ2-6; D not resolved. Germline CDR1 reads KGHSH; CDR2 reads LQKENI. V was clipped by 6 bases and J by 9 bases, with 9 bases between them. There are 12 residues in the CDR3. The CDR3, as DNA: TGTGCCAGCTCCCTGCCGAACAACGTCCTGACTTTC. The encoded protein is CASSLPNNVLTF.

Note on this clonotype: A much larger clone differs by one base, so this may be a read error. The chain employs TRBV18 and TRBJ2-5; D unresolved. CDR3 length equals 13 residues. Germline V lookup: CDR1 KGHSH, CDR2 LQKENI. The CDR3 region has the DNA TGTGCCAGCTCACCACTCGATCCAGAGGCCCAGTACTTC. It specifies CASSPLDPEAQYF.

The J gene is TRBJ2-3, the V gene TRBV6-2 or TRBV6-3; the D is unclear. The CDR3 sequence is 16 residues long. V was clipped by 7 bases and J by 1 base, with 18 bases between them. The germline CDR1 and CDR2 sequences are MNHEY and SVGEGT. CDR3 region: CASTTLPSPGTDTQYF. The CDR3, as DNA: TGTGCCAGCACCACCCTGCCGAGTCCTGGCACAGATACGCAGTATTTT.

This clonotype was counted many times. This chain uses TRBV27 with TRBJ2-1; 10 nucleotides line up with TRBD2. After removal of 5 bases from V and 4 bases from J, the junction contained 11 bases not matched to a gene. The CDR3 spans 17 residues. Germline CDR1 is MNHEY and CDR2 is SMNVEV (reference sequence). For the CDR3, the DNA is TGTGCCAGCAGTCCTCGGGTAGCGGGAGGCATTTACAATGAGCAGTTCTTC. It encodes CASSPRVAGGIYNEQFF.

A few counts support this clonotype. The V gene is TRBV7-3, the J gene TRBJ1-1; the D gene is possibly TRBD1 (5 bases). The V gene's germline CDR1 is SGHTA and CDR2 FQGTGA. V was trimmed by 5 bases and J by 3 bases, leaving 13 bases between them. This CDR3 is built from 14 residues. CDR3 bases: TGTGCCAGCAGCGCGGGACGGGAGGACACTGAAGCTTTCTTT. Amino acid sequence: CASSAGREDTEAFF. The variable domain in full, with the rest retrieved from reference TRBV7-3 and TRBJ1-1, is GAGVSQTPSNKVTEKGKYVELRCDPISGHTALYWYRQSLGQGPEFLIYFQGTGAADDSGLPNDRFFAVRPEGSVSTLKIQRTERGDSAVYLCASSAGREDTEAFFGQGTRLTVV.

The chain carries TRBV2 and TRBJ1-1; D possibly corresponds to TRBD1 (5 bases). Germline V gene data show CDR1 as SNHLY and CDR2 as FYNNEI. The ends were cut back, 7 bases at V and 2 bases at J, with 17 bases in the middle. This CDR3 is built from 15 residues. This CDR3 is CASTRENGGNTEAFF. CDR3 DNA: TGTGCCAGCACGCGCGAGAATGGGGGAAACACTGAAGCTTTCTTT.

The chain employs TRBV4-1 and TRBJ2-1; D is unresolved. Germline lookup yields CDR1 MGHRA and CDR2 YSYEKL. Trimming took 0 bases from V and 1 from J, leaving 7 bases between them. The CDR3 runs to 15 residues. The CDR3: CASSQEPVSYNEQFF. In DNA form, the CDR3 reads TGCGCCAGCAGCCAAGAACCCGTGTCCTACAATGAGCAGTTCTTC.

This clonotype came up a few times. The V call is TRBV20-1, the J call TRBJ1-1; D unclear. The CDR3 length is 15 residues. Looked up from germline, CDR1 is DFQATT and CDR2 is SNEGSKA (reference sequence). Trimming cost V 2 bases and J 4 bases, with 17 bases left between them. CDR3 sequence reads: CSARPFVTAGTEAFF. CDR3 coding DNA: TGCAGTGCTAGACCTTTCGTCACCGCCGGCACTGAAGCTTTCTTT.

J is TRBJ2-2 and V is TRBV9; D gene ambiguous. Trimming stripped 3 bases from V and 7 bases from J, with 7 bases between. Germline values: CDR1 SGDLS, CDR2 YYNGEE. CDR3 length equals 12 residues. CDR3 loop: CASSGRRGELFF. The CDR3 bases are TGTGCCAGCAGCGGACGACGCGGGGAGCTGTTTTTT.